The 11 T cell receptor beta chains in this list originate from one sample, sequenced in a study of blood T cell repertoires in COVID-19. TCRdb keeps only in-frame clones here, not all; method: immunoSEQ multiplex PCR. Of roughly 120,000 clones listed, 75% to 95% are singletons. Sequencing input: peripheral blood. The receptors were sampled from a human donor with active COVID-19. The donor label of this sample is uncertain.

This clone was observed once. The CDR3 DNA reads as TGTGCCAGCAGTAAATCAGGGGAGGAGACCCAGTACTTC. This codes for CASSKSGEETQYF. The rearrangement links TRBV28 to TRBJ2-5; possible D gene TRBD1, 6 bases. Between the trimmed V and J ends, which lost 5 bases and 5 bases, there was a span of 12 bases. The CDR3 has 13 residues. CDR1 MDHEN and CDR2 SYDVKM come from the germline V gene.

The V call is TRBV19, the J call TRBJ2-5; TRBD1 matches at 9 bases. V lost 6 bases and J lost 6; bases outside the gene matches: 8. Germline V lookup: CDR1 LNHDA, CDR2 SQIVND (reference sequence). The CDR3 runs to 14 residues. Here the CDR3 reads CASRATGGLQTQYF. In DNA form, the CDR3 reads TGTGCCAGTAGGGCGACAGGGGGACTACAGACCCAGTACTTC.

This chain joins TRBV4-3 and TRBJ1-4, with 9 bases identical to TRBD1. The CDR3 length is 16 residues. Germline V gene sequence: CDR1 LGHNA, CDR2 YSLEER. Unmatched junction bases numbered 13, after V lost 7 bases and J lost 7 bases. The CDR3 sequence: CASKPTGTGLGEKLFF. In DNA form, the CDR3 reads TGCGCCAGCAAACCCACCGGGACAGGGTTGGGTGAAAAACTGTTTTTT.

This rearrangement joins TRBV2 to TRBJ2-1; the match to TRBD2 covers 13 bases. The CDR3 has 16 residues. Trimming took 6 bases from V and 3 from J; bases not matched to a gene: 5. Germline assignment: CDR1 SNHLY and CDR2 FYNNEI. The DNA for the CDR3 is TGTGCCAGCAGCTACGGGACTAGCGGGGTCTACAATGAGCAGTTCTTC. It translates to CASSYGTSGVYNEQFF.

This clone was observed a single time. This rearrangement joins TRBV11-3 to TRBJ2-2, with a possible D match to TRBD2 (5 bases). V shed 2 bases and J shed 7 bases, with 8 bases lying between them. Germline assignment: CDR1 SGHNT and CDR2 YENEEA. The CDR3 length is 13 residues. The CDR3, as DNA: TGTGCCAGCAGCTTAAGTGGGAGCGGGGAGCTGTTTTTT. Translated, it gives CASSLSGSGELFF.

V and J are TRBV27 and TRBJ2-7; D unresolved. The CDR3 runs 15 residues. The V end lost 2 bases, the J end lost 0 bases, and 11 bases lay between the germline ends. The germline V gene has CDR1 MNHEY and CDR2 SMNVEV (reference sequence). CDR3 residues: CASSLKPTSSYEQYF. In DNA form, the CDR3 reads TGTGCCAGCAGTTTAAAACCAACAAGCTCCTACGAGCAGTACTTC.

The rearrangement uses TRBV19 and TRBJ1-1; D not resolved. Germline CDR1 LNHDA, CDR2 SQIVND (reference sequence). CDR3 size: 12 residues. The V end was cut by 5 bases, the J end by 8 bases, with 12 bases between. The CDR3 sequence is CASSARTAEAFF. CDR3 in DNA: TGTGCCAGTAGTGCCCGAACTGCGGAAGCTTTCTTT.

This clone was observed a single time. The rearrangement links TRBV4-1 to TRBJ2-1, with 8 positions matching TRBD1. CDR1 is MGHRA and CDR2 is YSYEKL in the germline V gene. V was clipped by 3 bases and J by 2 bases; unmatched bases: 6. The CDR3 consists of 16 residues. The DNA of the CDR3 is TGCGCCAGCAGCCACTTGACAGGGGCTACCTACAATGAGCAGTTCTTC. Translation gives CASSHLTGATYNEQFF.

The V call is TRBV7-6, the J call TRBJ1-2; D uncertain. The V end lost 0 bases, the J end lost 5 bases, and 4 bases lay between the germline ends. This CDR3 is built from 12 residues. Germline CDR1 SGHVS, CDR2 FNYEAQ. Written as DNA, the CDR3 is TGTGCCAGCAGCTTAGCCGGGTATGGCTACACCTTC. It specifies CASSLAGYGYTF.

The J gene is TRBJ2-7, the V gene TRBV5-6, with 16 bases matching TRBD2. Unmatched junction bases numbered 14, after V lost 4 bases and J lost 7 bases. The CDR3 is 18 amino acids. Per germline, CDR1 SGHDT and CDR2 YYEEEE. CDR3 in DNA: TGTGCCAGCAGCCCGGGACTAGCGGGGGGGCTAATGTCTCATGAGCAGTACTTC. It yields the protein CASSPGLAGGLMSHEQYF.

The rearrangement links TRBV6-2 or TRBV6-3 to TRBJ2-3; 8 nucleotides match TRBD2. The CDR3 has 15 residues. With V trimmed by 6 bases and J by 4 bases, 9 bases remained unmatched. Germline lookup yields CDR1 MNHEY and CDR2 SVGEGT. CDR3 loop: CASSFPGLGPDTQYF. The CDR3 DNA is TGTGCCAGCAGCTTCCCGGGACTAGGACCAGATACGCAGTATTTT.